This passage covers 23 T cell receptor beta chains from one sample sequenced in a study of T-cell reconstitution after alpha-beta-depleted transplantation in children (dated by TCRdb to 2016 to 2017). Preparation of the library involved PCR. The data were produced on an Illumina HiSeq 2500. Molecular barcoding was employed in the preparation of TCR libraries, with unique molecular identifiers being used to normalize TCRbeta repertoire quantification. In-frame beta chains were kept once TCRdb had trimmed the public reads at Q25 with fastp and called clones with MiXCR. Each CDR3 protein appears once, grouped with its most common genes and DNA. Present in this sample are hundreds of thousands of distinct CDR3 sequences, around 16% of which were seen just once. The ten largest clonotypes hold 3.3% of the sample. The specimen was PBMCs from the stem cell graft donor, collected from the stem cell graft. Receptors originate from a human donor who donated a stem cell graft to a child with acute lymphoblastic leukemia.

This clonotype showed up just a few times. The chain is built from TRBV7-9 and TRBJ2-5, with D uncertain. Trimming pared 5 bases from V and 4 bases from J, leaving 8 bases between. Germline V gives CDR1 SEHNR, CDR2 FQNEAQ (reference sequence). CDR3 size: 12 residues. The CDR3, as DNA: TGTGCCAGCAGCGTAGAGCCAGAGACCCAGTACTTC. Translating it yields CASSVEPETQYF. The full variable domain, with the rest looked up from reference TRBV7-9 and TRBJ2-5, is DTGVSQNPRHKITKRGQNVTFRCDPISEHNRLYWYRQTLGQGPEFLTYFQNEAQLEKSRLLSDRFSAERPKGSFSTLEIQRTEQGDSAMYLCASSVEPETQYFGPGTRLLVL.

This clonotype has just a few counts. The V call is TRBV10-2, the J call TRBJ2-3, with D tentatively TRBD1 (6 bases). CDR1 is WSHSY and CDR2 is SAAADI in the germline V gene. The CDR3 length is 14 residues. Trimming took off 0 bases at V and 14 bases at J, with 18 bases between the two ends. The CDR3 DNA follows: TGCGCCAGCAGTGAGTCGCCGATATGGGACAAATGGTATTTT. It encodes CASSESPIWDKWYF.

The sample holds many counts of this clonotype. J is TRBJ2-1 and V is TRBV12-3 or TRBV12-4; tentatively, D is TRBD2 (6 bases). The germline V and J ends were trimmed by 3 bases and 5 bases, with 8 bases remaining between them. The CDR3 runs to 13 residues. The CDR3 region is CASSFGGNNEQFF. CDR3 in DNA: TGTGCCAGCAGTTTTGGAGGGAACAATGAGCAGTTCTTC.

This chain connects TRBV7-2 to TRBJ2-5; 8 nucleotides line up with TRBD1. The CDR3 runs to 14 residues. Germline V gives CDR1 SGHTA, CDR2 FQGNSA. The junction had 7 bases not matched to a gene; V was cut back by 7 bases and J by 3 bases. The CDR3 bases are TGTGCCAGCACTTTCCGGACAGGGAAAGAGACCCAGTACTTC. This translates into CASTFRTGKETQYF.

V is TRBV12-3 or TRBV12-4 and J is TRBJ2-1; 11 nucleotides agree with TRBD2. CDR3 length: 16 amino acids. Losses at the gene ends were 4 bases for V and 5 bases for J; bases not matched to a gene: 7. The CDR3 protein is CASSSGTSGFDNEQFF. The DNA of the CDR3 is TGTGCCAGCAGTTCCGGGACTAGCGGCTTCGACAATGAGCAGTTCTTC.

The V and J genes are TRBV5-1 and TRBJ2-7, with unresolved D. V dropped 2 bases and J dropped 0 bases, with 9 bases sitting between them. Germline V gene lookup returns CDR1 SGHRS and CDR2 YFSETQ. There are 14 residues in the CDR3. In DNA form, the CDR3 reads TGCGCCAGCAGCTTCCAGGACGGCTCCTACGAGCAGTACTTC. This codes for CASSFQDGSYEQYF.

This clonotype has a handful of counts. The CDR3 DNA follows: TGTGCCAGCAGTTCCAGGATCATTGGGTCTGGTGAGCAGTTCTTC. Translation: CASSSRIIGSGEQFF. This chain joins TRBV12-3 or TRBV12-4 and TRBJ2-1; D ambiguous. The CDR3 covers 15 residues. V was trimmed by 4 bases and J by 9 bases, leaving 19 bases between them.

A few counts support this clonotype. The chain joins TRBV15 to TRBJ2-1; 12 bases fit TRBD2. V gave up 3 bases and J gave up 4 bases; unmatched junction bases: 7. CDR1 and CDR2 from the germline V gene are LNHNV and YYDKDF (reference sequence). The length of the CDR3 is 17 residues. The CDR3 bases are TGTGCCACCAGCAGTGGATTACTAGCGGGAGGATACAATGAGCAGTTCTTC. This translates into CATSSGLLAGGYNEQFF.

This sequence joins TRBV4-1 and TRBJ2-7; D gene uncertain. Per germline, CDR1 MGHRA and CDR2 YSYEKL. The CDR3 runs 14 residues. Trimming took 4 bases from V and 1 from J, leaving 11 bases between them. CDR3 loop: CASSLISESYEQYF. CDR3 in DNA: TGCGCCAGCAGCCTGATCTCCGAATCCTACGAGCAGTACTTC.

This clonotype was detected a few times. This chain joins TRBV19 and TRBJ2-7, with D possibly TRBD2 on 6 matching bases. V lost 3 bases to trimming and J lost 6 bases, with 12 bases between them. Germline V lookup: CDR1 LNHDA, CDR2 SQIVND (reference sequence). The CDR3 covers 13 residues. Written as DNA, the CDR3 is TGTGCCAGTAGTATTCCGGGAGCGCGCGAGCAGTACTTC. Its protein product is CASSIPGAREQYF.

This clonotype was recorded many times. The V and J genes are TRBV5-1 and TRBJ1-2; D might be TRBD1 (6 bases). Looked up from germline, CDR1 is SGHRS and CDR2 is YFSETQ. CDR3 length equals 13 residues. Trimming stripped 2 bases from V and 3 bases from J, with 8 bases between. The CDR3 loop is CASSFEGDYGYTF. The CDR3 DNA is TGCGCCAGCAGCTTCGAGGGGGACTATGGCTACACCTTC.

The V gene is TRBV7-8, the J gene TRBJ2-1; 9 bases agree with TRBD2. The CDR3 has 18 amino acids. The V and J ends lost 5 bases and 7 bases, in that order; junction bases with no gene match: 18. Germline CDR1 SGHVS, CDR2 FQNEAQ. In DNA, the CDR3 is TGTGCCAGCAGCCGCGCCCCCAGGGCTAGCGGGGAGCTTAATGAGCAGTTCTTC. This translates into CASSRAPRASGELNEQFF.

The table lists this clonotype with a few counts. The J gene is TRBJ2-5, the V gene TRBV5-1; D is tentatively TRBD1 or TRBD2 (5 bases each). This CDR3 spans 13 amino acids. Trimming took 7 bases from V and 5 from J, leaving 15 bases between them. Per germline, CDR1 SGHRS and CDR2 YFSETQ. This CDR3 is CASASGTWETQYF. As DNA, the CDR3 is TGCGCCAGCGCCTCCGGGACCTGGGAGACCCAGTACTTC.

The rearrangement uses TRBV7-2 and TRBJ2-3, with TRBD2 as a possible D gene (6 bases). V was cut by 5 bases and J by 0 bases, with 15 bases left in between. The CDR3 runs to 16 residues. Germline-derived CDR1 and CDR2 are SGHTA and FQGNSA. The DNA of the CDR3 is TGTGCCAGCAGCATGCCCCGGGACTTTAGCACAGATACGCAGTATTTT. This encodes CASSMPRDFSTDTQYF.

The chain couples TRBV12-3 or TRBV12-4 to TRBJ2-3, with 10 bases fitting TRBD2. Trimming cost V 9 bases and J 6 bases; bases outside gene matches: 15. The CDR3 extends over 16 amino acids. The CDR3 protein is CASRTGRLAGVDTQYF. The CDR3 DNA is TGTGCCAGTCGGACAGGGCGTCTAGCGGGAGTCGATACGCAGTATTTT.

V and J are TRBV5-1 and TRBJ1-1; D gene ambiguous. Germline CDR1 SGHRS, CDR2 YFSETQ. The CDR3 contains 12 residues. The ends were cut back, 0 bases at V and 7 bases at J, with 7 bases in the middle. For the CDR3, the DNA is TGCGCCAGCAGCTTGGCCACCAGTGAAGCTTTCTTT. This translates into CASSLATSEAFF.

At least ten counts were recorded for this clonotype. V and J are TRBV5-1 and TRBJ2-7, with 8 nucleotides matching TRBD1. V trimming: 5 bases; J trimming: 0 bases; junction bases outside the gene matches: 16. CDR3 length: 18 residues. The V gene's germline CDR1 is SGHRS and CDR2 YFSETQ. CDR3 in DNA: TGCGCCAGCAGTGACCTACAGGGGGTCCCCCCGAGCTCCTACGAGCAGTACTTC. Its protein product is CASSDLQGVPPSSYEQYF.

This clonotype has only a few counts. The rearrangement links TRBV7-2 to TRBJ2-3, with 10 bases that match TRBD2. Trimming at V came to 4 bases and at J to 13 bases, leaving 11 bases not matched to a gene. Per germline, CDR1 SGHTA and CDR2 FQGNSA. CDR3 length: 14 residues. The CDR3 here is CASSSYLAGEREYF. CDR3 in DNA: TGTGCCAGCAGCTCCTATCTAGCGGGAGAAAGAGAGTATTTT.

This clonotype has more than one count but fewer than ten. This chain joins TRBV29-1 and TRBJ1-1; D call uncertain. In germline, CDR1 is SQVTM, CDR2 ANQGSEA. The CDR3 consists of 14 residues. V was trimmed by 6 bases and J by 4 bases, leaving 18 bases between them. CDR3 sequence: CSVEPGWRATEAFF. The CDR3 DNA follows: TGCAGCGTCGAACCGGGCTGGAGGGCCACTGAAGCTTTCTTT.

The V gene is TRBV9, the J gene TRBJ2-5; TRBD1 matches at 9 bases. The germline V gene has CDR1 SGDLS and CDR2 YYNGEE. The CDR3 spans 15 residues. Trimming cost V 0 bases and J 0 bases; bases outside gene matches: 0. In nucleotides, the CDR3 is TGTGCCAGCAGCGTAGGGGACAGGGACCAAGAGACCCAGTACTTC. Translating gives CASSVGDRDQETQYF.

This clonotype was counted between two and nine times. The V gene is TRBV10-2, the J gene TRBJ1-2; tentatively, D is TRBD1 (5 bases). Deletions cut 2 bases from V and 8 bases from J, with 9 bases between. This CDR3 has 12 residues. CDR1 and CDR2 from the germline V gene are WSHSY and SAAADI. In DNA form, the CDR3 reads TGCGCCAGCAGTGAGCTTGGACACGGCTACACCTTC. Its protein is CASSELGHGYTF.

This clonotype was observed a few times. This may arise from a read error, as a much more abundant clone is one base away. CDR3 amino acids: CASSAGGNEQFF. The CDR3 DNA follows: TGTGCCAGCAGCGCCGGAGGCAATGAGCAGTTCTTC. This chain uses TRBV9 with TRBJ2-1; a weak D match, TRBD2 (5 bases). Germline V gene sequence: CDR1 SGDLS, CDR2 YYNGEE. The CDR3 has 12 amino acids. The V and J ends lost 3 bases and 6 bases respectively, with 7 bases between them. The full variable domain, rest sourced from reference TRBV9 and TRBJ2-1, is DSGVTQTPKHLITATGQRVTLRCSPRSGDLSVYWYQQSLDQGLQFLIQYYNGEERAKGNILERFSAQQFPDLHSELNLSSLELGDSALYFCASSAGGNEQFFGPGTRLTVL.

Here the CDR3 reads CASSDRGYYEQYF. The DNA for the CDR3 is TGTGCCAGCAGTGACAGGGGCTACTACGAGCAGTACTTC. The rearrangement joins TRBV25-1 to TRBJ2-7, with D tentatively TRBD1 (6 bases). Germline assignment: CDR1 MGHDK and CDR2 SYGVNS. Trimming removed 3 bases at V and 3 bases at J, with 9 bases between. The CDR3 loop spans 13 amino acids.